This TCR beta chain appears in the sequencing data of a study of blood T cell repertoires in COVID-19. TCRdb's copy holds only in-frame clones and misses some; the assay was immunoSEQ multiplex PCR. The sample has 210,000 or so clones; around 84% are singletons. The CDR3 spans 18 residues. Germline trimming cut 9 bases from V and 4 bases from J; bases unmatched to any gene: 18. Germline V gene lookup returns CDR1 SGDLS and CDR2 YYNGEE. The material sequenced was peripheral blood. The chain links TRBV9 to TRBJ2-2; the match to TRBD1 covers 10 bases. This TCR was sampled from a man aged 45-60 years with acute or convalescent COVID-19. The CDR3 DNA reads as TGTGCCAACCCTCCACTTCCGACAGGGGGCGAGGGCACCGGGGAGCTGTTTTTT. Translation gives CANPPLPTGGEGTGELFF.